These 18 T cell receptor beta chains share one sample of origin, sequenced in a study of blood T cell repertoires in COVID-19. Here immunoSEQ multiplex PCR was the method, and the copy in TCRdb shows in-frame clones only, minus some. The sample lists 75,000 to 95,000 clones, around 88% occurring once. Sequenced: peripheral blood. The source of these receptors is a man between 60 and 75 years old with acute or convalescent COVID-19.

V is TRBV12-5 and J is TRBJ2-7; 7 nucleotides agree with TRBD1. Germline V gene sequence: CDR1 LGHNT, CDR2 FRNRAP. The trim removed 3 bases at V and 1 base at J, leaving 6 bases unmatched. This CDR3 is 15 amino acids long. As DNA, the CDR3 is TGTGCTAGTGGTTTTACCCGGGACAGATCCTACGAGCAGTACTTC. Its protein is CASGFTRDRSYEQYF.

The rearrangement uses TRBV6-2 or TRBV6-3 and TRBJ2-1; 7 bases line up with TRBD2. Germline loops: CDR1 MNHEY, CDR2 SVGEGT. There are 16 residues in the CDR3. The junction had 5 bases not matched to a gene; V was cut back by 2 bases and J by 1 base. CDR3 bases: TGTGCCAGCAGTTACACTGCTAGCGGTTCCTACAATGAGCAGTTCTTC. It translates to CASSYTASGSYNEQFF.

The V call is TRBV7-6, the J call TRBJ1-4; 8 nucleotides match TRBD1. Germline V gives CDR1 SGHVS, CDR2 FNYEAQ. The CDR3 is 16 residues long. V shed 4 bases and J 8 bases; nucleotides not matched to a gene: 12. CDR3 bases: TGTGCCAGCAGCTCTGCTAGGGACAGGAATGGCGAAAAACTGTTTTTT. This gives the protein CASSSARDRNGEKLFF.

This clone counts as medium-sized. The genes are TRBV4-3 and TRBJ2-1, with 7 bases that match TRBD1. After removal of 2 bases from V and 6 bases from J, the junction contained 16 bases not matched to a gene. The V gene's germline CDR1 is LGHNA and CDR2 YSLEER. This CDR3 has 18 amino acids. CDR3 protein: CASSQFPLSGQGVNEQFF. The CDR3 nucleotides are TGCGCCAGCAGCCAATTTCCGCTCTCGGGCCAGGGGGTCAATGAGCAGTTCTTC.

J is TRBJ2-5 and V is TRBV5-4; the D gene is possibly TRBD2 (6 bases). This CDR3 comprises 15 residues. Germline V gene lookup returns CDR1 SGHNT and CDR2 YYREEE (reference sequence). The V end was cut by 4 bases, the J end by 2 bases, with 15 bases between. The CDR3 DNA is TGTGCCAGCAGCCAGGGACTCCAACCTCAAGAGACCCAGTACTTC. Encoded protein: CASSQGLQPQETQYF.

The V gene is TRBV19, the J gene TRBJ1-2; a weak D match, TRBD1 (5 bases). In germline, CDR1 is LNHDA, CDR2 SQIVND (reference sequence). The V end lost 3 bases, the J end lost 2 bases, and 10 bases lay between the germline ends. The CDR3 extends over 14 amino acids. The CDR3 DNA is TGTGCCAGTAGTATCTGGGGCTCGAACTATGGCTACACCTTC. This codes for CASSIWGSNYGYTF.

This clone occurred a few times. This chain links TRBV25-1 with TRBJ1-2, with D unclear. This CDR3 comprises 13 residues. V was shortened by 7 bases and J by 2 bases, with 11 bases between the two germline ends. The germline V gene has CDR1 MGHDK and CDR2 SYGVNS. CDR3 DNA: TGTGCCAGCAACGAGGGCTCGAACTATGGCTACACCTTC. It encodes CASNEGSNYGYTF.

Here the CDR3 DNA reads TGTGCCAGCAGCTCTGTTATGGAACTAGCGGTGACCGGGGAGCTGTTTTTT. Translated: CASSSVMELAVTGELFF. V gene TRBV9 combines with J gene TRBJ2-2; TRBD2 matches 8 bases. CDR3 length: 17 amino acids. Germline trimming cut 4 bases from V and 5 bases from J; bases unmatched to any gene: 13. Per the germline V gene, CDR1 is SGDLS and CDR2 is YYNGEE.

This chain uses TRBV9 with TRBJ1-6; 9 bases align to TRBD1. The CDR3 extends over 16 amino acids. Germline CDR1 reads SGDLS; CDR2 reads YYNGEE. The junction had 6 bases not matched to a gene; V was cut back by 3 bases and J by 5 bases. CDR3 sequence: CASSEGTGSDNSPLHF. The CDR3 DNA is TGTGCCAGCAGCGAGGGGACAGGGTCGGATAATTCACCCCTCCACTTT.

The V and J genes are TRBV10-2 and TRBJ2-1; 7 bases fit TRBD1. CDR3 length equals 15 residues. V shed 1 base and J 9 bases; nucleotides not matched to a gene: 9. Germline CDR1 reads WSHSY; CDR2 reads SAAADI. CDR3 region: CASSELTGTPGEQFF. CDR3 DNA: TGCGCCAGCAGTGAGTTGACAGGGACGCCGGGTGAGCAGTTCTTC.

This chain connects TRBV30 to TRBJ2-1, with TRBD2 matching 8 bases. V shed 1 base, J shed 2 bases, and the junction held 7 bases outside the gene matches. The CDR3 is 16 residues long. Germline CDR1 is GTSNPN and CDR2 is SVGIG (reference sequence). The DNA of the CDR3 is TGTGCCTGGAGTGGTCTTAGCGGGGTAACCTACAATGAGCAGTTCTTC. Translation: CAWSGLSGVTYNEQFF.

The chain employs TRBV19 and TRBJ1-2, with TRBD1 matching 7 bases. There are 13 residues in the CDR3. V shed 3 bases and J 4 bases; nucleotides not matched to a gene: 2. The germline gives CDR1 LNHDA, CDR2 SQIVND (reference sequence). This chain's CDR3 is CASSIDRAYGYTF. CDR3 nucleotides: TGTGCCAGTAGTATCGACAGGGCCTATGGCTACACCTTC.

This clone was picked up a small number of times. CDR3 region: CASSPSANQPQHF. The CDR3 DNA is TGTGCCAGTAGCCCATCAGCGAATCAGCCCCAGCATTTT. The V and J genes are TRBV19 and TRBJ1-5; D gene uncertain. Per the germline V gene, CDR1 is LNHDA and CDR2 is SQIVND (reference sequence). Deletions cut 6 bases from V and 4 bases from J, with 10 bases between. This CDR3 has 13 amino acids.

The V gene is TRBV14, the J gene TRBJ1-1; tentatively, D is TRBD1 (6 bases). V lost 0 bases and J lost 5, with 10 bases in between. CDR1 SGHDN and CDR2 FVKESK come from the germline V gene. The CDR3 runs 14 residues. CDR3 protein: CASSQDWGRTEAFF. DNA of the CDR3: TGTGCCAGCAGCCAAGATTGGGGGCGGACTGAAGCTTTCTTT.

This clone was observed a few times. The CDR3 spells CASSLGGTSGNTIYF. The CDR3 DNA is TGTGCCAGCAGCTTAGGGGGCACTTCTGGAAACACCATATATTTT. The gene calls are TRBV7-2 and TRBJ1-3, with D possibly TRBD1 on 5 matching bases. Germline loops: CDR1 SGHTA, CDR2 FQGNSA. Trimming stripped 1 base from V and 1 base from J, with 8 bases between. CDR3 length: 15 amino acids.

The sample holds one count of this clone. The chain recombines TRBV24-1 with TRBJ2-1, with 15 nucleotides matching TRBD2. The CDR3 sequence is 20 residues long. Germline CDR1 and CDR2: KGHDR and SFDVKD. V was clipped by 5 bases and J by 4 bases; unmatched bases: 14. The CDR3 loop is CATSGLPGLAGGTPYNEQFF. The CDR3 nucleotides read TGTGCCACCAGTGGCCTACCGGGACTAGCGGGGGGAACTCCTTACAATGAGCAGTTCTTC.

The gene calls are TRBV4-3 and TRBJ2-2; TRBD1 aligns across 7 bases. The CDR3 extends over 15 amino acids. The V gene end was trimmed by 1 base and the J gene end by 7 bases; junction bases not matched to a gene: 6. The germline V gene encodes CDR1 LGHNA and CDR2 YSLEER. This CDR3 reads CASSQGGGSGGELFF. In DNA form, the CDR3 reads TGCGCCAGCAGCCAAGGAGGGGGCTCGGGCGGGGAGCTGTTTTTT.

This chain links TRBV19 with TRBJ1-2; D is ambiguous. Germline V gene lookup returns CDR1 LNHDA and CDR2 SQIVND (reference sequence). V was shortened by 4 bases and J by 8 bases, with 17 bases between the two germline ends. The CDR3 covers 14 residues. CDR3 protein: CASSTTELSRGYTF. For the CDR3, the DNA is TGTGCCAGTAGTACAACCGAACTGTCGAGGGGCTACACCTTC.